This TCR beta chain emerged from a study of CD8 T cells in ankylosing spondylitis. General study findings and limits: In ankylosing spondylitis patients, matched synovial fluid reportedly showed significant enrichment of disease-linked clones. Relatively rare in peripheral blood, disease-linked clones were also CD8+. Characteristic of ankylosing spondylitis blood, it appeared, was a TCR beta motif comprising about eight highly homologous variants.

Molecular-barcoded quantitative 5'-RACE produced these TCR beta libraries. TCRdb passed the 5' RACE reads through MiXCR, listing each CDR3 protein once. Here the sample spans 350,000 to 450,000 distinct CDR3 sequences, roughly a quarter being singletons. Unmatched junction bases numbered 5, after V lost 4 bases and J lost 8 bases. The CDR3 is 13 amino acids. Germline loops: CDR1 SNHLY, CDR2 FYNNEI. A note on this clonotype: The antigen remains undetermined.

Sequencing used blood, either unsorted or a sorted T cell fraction (not recorded which). The TCR sequence derives from a male donor with ankylosing spondylitis. This chain connects TRBV2 to TRBJ2-4; 7 nucleotides line up with TRBD2. The CDR3 bases are TGTGCCAGCAGTGGGCGGGAGAGATACATTCAGTACTTC. Protein: CASSGRERYIQYF.